The T cell receptor (beta chain) described here comes from a study of control samples from healthy donors and cancer patients. Sequencing used immunoSEQ multiplex PCR; TCRdb keeps in-frame clones, though not all of them. The sample includes 61,000 or so clones, 90% of them seen just once. V was cut by 1 base and J by 3 bases, with 1 base left in between. This CDR3 is built from 11 residues. The clonotype originates from a man aged 55 to 70 with colorectal cancer. The sequencing input was PBMCs. V usage is TRBV12-3 or TRBV12-4 and J usage is TRBJ2-7; no clear D gene. The CDR3 here is CASSLGYEQYF. The CDR3 nucleotides read TGTGCCAGCAGTTTAGGCTACGAGCAGTACTTC.